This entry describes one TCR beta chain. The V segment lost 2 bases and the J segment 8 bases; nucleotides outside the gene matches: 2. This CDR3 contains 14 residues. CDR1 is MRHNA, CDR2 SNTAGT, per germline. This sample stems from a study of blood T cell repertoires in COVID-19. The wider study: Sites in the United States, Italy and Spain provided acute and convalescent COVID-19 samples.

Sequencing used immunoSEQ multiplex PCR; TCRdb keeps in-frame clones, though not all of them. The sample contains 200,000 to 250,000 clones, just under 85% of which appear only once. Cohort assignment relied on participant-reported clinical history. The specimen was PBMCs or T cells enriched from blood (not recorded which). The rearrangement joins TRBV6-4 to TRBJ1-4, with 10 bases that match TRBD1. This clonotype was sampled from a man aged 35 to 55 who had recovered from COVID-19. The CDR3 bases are TGTGCCAGCAGTGACGACAGGGGGCGGGAAAAACTGTTTTTT. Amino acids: CASSDDRGREKLFF.